Shown below are 6 T cell receptor beta chains from a single sample sequenced in a study of blood T cell repertoires in COVID-19. Here immunoSEQ multiplex PCR was the method, and the copy in TCRdb shows in-frame clones only, minus some. The sample consists of about 270,000 clones, about 80% of them appearing once. Sequencing was done on a sample of peripheral blood. The receptors shown here come from a human donor in a cohort sampled during active COVID-19.

The genes are TRBV10-2 and TRBJ2-5, with TRBD1 as a possible D gene (5 bases). With 0 bases removed from V and 6 bases from J, the gap between germline ends came to 14 bases. The CDR3 spans 15 residues. Germline V gives CDR1 WSHSY, CDR2 SAAADI. CDR3 region: CASSESTARVKTQYF. The CDR3, as DNA: TGCGCCAGCAGTGAGTCAACTGCCAGGGTAAAGACCCAGTACTTC.

The CDR3 loop reads CASSPQGSYGYTF. Written as DNA, the CDR3 is TGTGCCAGCAGCCCTCAGGGGTCCTATGGCTACACCTTC. This rearrangement joins TRBV5-6 to TRBJ1-2, with TRBD1 as a possible D gene (6 bases). Germline assignment: CDR1 SGHDT and CDR2 YYEEEE. The CDR3 consists of 13 residues. The V and J ends lost 4 bases and 4 bases respectively, with 11 bases between them.

This chain connects TRBV5-1 to TRBJ1-3; D uncertain. Germline loops: CDR1 SGHRS, CDR2 YFSETQ. Trimming removed 4 bases from V and 0 bases from J, with 14 bases in between. The CDR3 totals 16 residues. The CDR3: CASSREGSLSGNTIYF. The CDR3 bases are TGCGCCAGCAGCCGGGAAGGCAGCCTCTCTGGAAACACCATATATTTT.

The chain employs TRBV5-4 and TRBJ1-3; D is unresolved. Germline lookup yields CDR1 SGHNT and CDR2 YYREEE (reference sequence). CDR3 length: 15 amino acids. With 0 bases removed from V and 4 bases from J, the gap between germline ends came to 11 bases. In DNA, the CDR3 is TGTGCCAGCAGCTTGGCTAACGCGGGGGGAAACACCATATATTTT. This sequence encodes CASSLANAGGNTIYF. The full variable domain, with the rest looked up from reference TRBV5-4 and TRBJ1-3, is ETGVTQSPTHLIKTRGQQVTLRCSSQSGHNTVSWYQQALGQGPQFIFQYYREEENGRGNFPPRFSGLQFPNYSSELNVNALELDDSALYLCASSLANAGGNTIYFGEGSWLTVV.

The V gene is TRBV6-5, the J gene TRBJ1-2, with 10 bases identical to TRBD1. This CDR3 region has 14 residues. Germline CDR1 is MNHEY and CDR2 is SVGAGI. V shed 6 bases and J 8 bases; nucleotides not matched to a gene: 9. The CDR3 DNA reads TGTGCCAGCAGAGAGACAGGGGGCTCTCGGGGCTACACCTTC. Encoded protein: CASRETGGSRGYTF.

This clone was seen only once. This chain joins TRBV12-2 and TRBJ1-5; the table assigns TRBD1, which was not confirmed against the DNA. TRBV12-2 is termed a pseudogene. This CDR3 has 14 amino acids. The CDR3 spells CASRRDSGNQPQHF. As DNA, the CDR3 is TGTGCAAGTCGGCGGGACAGTGGCAATCAGCCCCAGCATTTT.